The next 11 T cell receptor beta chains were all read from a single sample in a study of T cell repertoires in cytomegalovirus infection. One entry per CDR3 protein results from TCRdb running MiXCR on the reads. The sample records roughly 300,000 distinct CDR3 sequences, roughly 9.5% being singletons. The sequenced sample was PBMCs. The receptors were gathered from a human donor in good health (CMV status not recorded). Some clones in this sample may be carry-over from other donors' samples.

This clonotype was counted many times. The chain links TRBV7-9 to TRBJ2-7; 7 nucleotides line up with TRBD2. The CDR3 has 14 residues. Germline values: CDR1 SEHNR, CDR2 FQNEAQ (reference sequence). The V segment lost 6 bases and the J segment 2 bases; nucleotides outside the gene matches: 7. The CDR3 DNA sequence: TGTGCCAGCAGGGGGGGGACGCAAACCTACGAGCAGTACTTC. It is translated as CASRGGTQTYEQYF.

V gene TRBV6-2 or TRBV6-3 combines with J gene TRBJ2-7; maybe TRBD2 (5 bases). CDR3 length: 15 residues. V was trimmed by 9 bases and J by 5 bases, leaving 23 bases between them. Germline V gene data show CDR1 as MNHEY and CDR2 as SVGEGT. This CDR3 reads CASTREGRRWNEQYF. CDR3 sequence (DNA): TGTGCCAGTACTCGGGAAGGACGGCGATGGAACGAGCAGTACTTC.

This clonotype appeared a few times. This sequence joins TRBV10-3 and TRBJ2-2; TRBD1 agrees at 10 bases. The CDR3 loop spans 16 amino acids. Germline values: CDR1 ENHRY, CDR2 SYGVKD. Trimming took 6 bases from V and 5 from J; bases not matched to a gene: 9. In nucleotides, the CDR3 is TGTGCCATCAGAAAAACCGGGACAGGGGATACCGGGGAGCTGTTTTTT. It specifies CAIRKTGTGDTGELFF.

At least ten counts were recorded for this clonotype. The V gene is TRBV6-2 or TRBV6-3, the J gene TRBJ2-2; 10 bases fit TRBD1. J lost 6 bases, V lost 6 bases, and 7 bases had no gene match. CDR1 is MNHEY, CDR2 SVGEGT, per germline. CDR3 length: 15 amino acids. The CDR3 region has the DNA TGTGCCAGCAGCCCCGGGACAGGGGTCTCCGGGGAGCTGTTTTTT. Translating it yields CASSPGTGVSGELFF.

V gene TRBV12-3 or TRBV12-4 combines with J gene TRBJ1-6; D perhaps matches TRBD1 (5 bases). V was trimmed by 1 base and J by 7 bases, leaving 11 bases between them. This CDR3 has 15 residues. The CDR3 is CASSLGIRVNSPLHF. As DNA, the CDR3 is TGTGCCAGCAGTTTAGGCATCAGGGTGAATTCACCCCTCCACTTT.

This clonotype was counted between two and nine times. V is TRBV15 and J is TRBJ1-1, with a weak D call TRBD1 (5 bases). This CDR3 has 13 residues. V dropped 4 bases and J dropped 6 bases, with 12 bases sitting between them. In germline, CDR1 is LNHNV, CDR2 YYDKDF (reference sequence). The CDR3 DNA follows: TGTGCCACCAGCAACATCAGGGCACCTGAAGCTTTCTTT. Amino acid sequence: CATSNIRAPEAFF.

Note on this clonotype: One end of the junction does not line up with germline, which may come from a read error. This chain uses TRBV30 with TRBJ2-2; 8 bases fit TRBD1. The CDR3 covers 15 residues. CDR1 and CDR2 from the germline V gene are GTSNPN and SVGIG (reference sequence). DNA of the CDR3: TGTGCCTGGAGTGGGGGACAGGCGGGCACCCGGGAGCTGTTTTTT. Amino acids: CAWSGGQAGTRELFF.

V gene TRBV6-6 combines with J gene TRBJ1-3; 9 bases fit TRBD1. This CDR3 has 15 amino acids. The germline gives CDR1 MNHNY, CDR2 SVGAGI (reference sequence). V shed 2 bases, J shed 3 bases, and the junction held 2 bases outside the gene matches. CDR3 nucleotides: TGTGCCAGCAGTTACCCGGGACAGGGTGGAAACACCATATATTTT. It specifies CASSYPGQGGNTIYF.

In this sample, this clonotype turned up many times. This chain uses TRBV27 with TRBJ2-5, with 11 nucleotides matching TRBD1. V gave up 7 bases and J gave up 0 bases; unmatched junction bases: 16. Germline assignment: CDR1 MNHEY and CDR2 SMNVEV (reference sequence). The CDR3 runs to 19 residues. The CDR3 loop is CASMPRTGGVGGYQETQYF. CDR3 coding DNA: TGTGCCAGCATGCCCCGGACAGGGGGCGTTGGGGGGTACCAAGAGACCCAGTACTTC.

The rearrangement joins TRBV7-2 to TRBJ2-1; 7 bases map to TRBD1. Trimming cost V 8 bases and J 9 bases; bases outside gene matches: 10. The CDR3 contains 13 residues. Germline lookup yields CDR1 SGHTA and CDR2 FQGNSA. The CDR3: CASALTGDTEQFF. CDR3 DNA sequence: TGTGCCAGCGCTCTTACAGGGGACACTGAGCAGTTCTTC. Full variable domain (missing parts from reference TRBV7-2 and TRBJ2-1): GAGVSQSPSNKVTEKGKDVELRCDPISGHTALYWYRQSLGQGLEFLIYFQGNSAPDKSGLPSDRFSAERTGGSVSTLTIQRTQQEDSAVYLCASALTGDTEQFFGPGTRLTVL.

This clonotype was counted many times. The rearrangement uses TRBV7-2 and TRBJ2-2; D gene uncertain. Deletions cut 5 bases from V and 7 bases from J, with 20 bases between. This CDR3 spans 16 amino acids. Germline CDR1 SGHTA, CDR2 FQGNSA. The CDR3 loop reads CASSQELMAYNGELFF. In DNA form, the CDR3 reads TGTGCCAGCAGCCAAGAACTAATGGCGTACAACGGGGAGCTGTTTTTT.